Listed below are T cell receptor beta chains from one sample, sequenced in a study of T cell responses to AZD1222 COVID-19 vaccine. Measured with immunoSEQ multiplex PCR; TCRdb has only the in-frame clones, and not every one. The sample includes roughly 77,000 clones, about nine tenths of them seen just once. This specimen consisted of peripheral blood, obtained 28 days after the second AZD1222 dose. All receptors derive from an adult who received the AZD1222 COVID-19 vaccine. Both conserved end residues are trimmed from each CDR3.

TRBV4-2,ASSQDWTDNEQF
TRBV27,ASSLQGATNEKLF
TRBV11-3,ASSLGGTAF
TRBV14,ASSRHGYEQY
TRBV7-9,ASSLTTSGNEQF
TRBV5-4,ASSLAGRYSPLH
TRBV19,ASSIDLVVSYEQY
TRBV2,AGQSKANYGYT
TRBV3-1/TRBV3-2,ASSTRLAPYNEQF
TRBV5-8,ASSFGGQAIYGYT
TRBV14,ASSQGGETQY
TRBV2,ASMSLENTEAF
TRBV19,ASRDLAGSGELF
TRBV11-2,ASSSGTSSYNEQF
TRBV27,ASSQGSNTEAF
TRBV2,ASTFRKGQGSEKLF
TRBV12-3/TRBV12-4,ATLLRAGGTQY
TRBV6-5,ASSPLRDSGGYT
TRBV11-2,ASSPARASGYT
TRBV12-3/TRBV12-4,ASSLGEVRAF
TRBV7-3,ASSLSISGNTIY
TRBV3-1/TRBV3-2,ASSQGQGYNYGYT
TRBV7-3,ASSLKVEGEQF
TRBV24-1,ATSDRSHEQY
TRBV6-5,ASGKSSGGRDEQF
TRBV5-5,ASSPGPENTDTQY
TRBV6-2/TRBV6-3,ASSDRHNLNEAF
TRBV9,ASSVAGDFYGYT